The 8 T cell receptor beta chains below were found in one sample sequenced in a study of identical twins. TCRdb re-analysed the 5' RACE reads in MiXCR, keeping a single row per CDR3 protein. Of hundreds of thousands of distinct CDR3 sequences in the sample, around 20% are singletons; the top ten hold 0.48%. This sample was shared with a second study, whose subject was yellow fever vaccine responses in identical twins.

The specimen sequenced was CD4+ T cells sorted from blood. The source of these receptors is a young woman in good health.

V is TRBV20-1 and J is TRBJ1-1; possible D gene TRBD1, 5 bases. This CDR3 has 15 residues. Germline lookup yields CDR1 DFQATT and CDR2 SNEGSKA (reference sequence). The V and J ends lost 0 bases and 0 bases respectively, with 11 bases between them. CDR3 region: CSARDSDKLNTEAFF. The DNA of the CDR3 is TGCAGTGCTAGAGATTCGGACAAATTGAACACTGAAGCTTTCTTT.

The chain recombines TRBV3-1 with TRBJ2-6, with 8 bases that match TRBD1. The CDR3 sequence is 19 residues long. V gave up 3 bases and J gave up 3 bases; unmatched junction bases: 13. CDR1 is LGHDT, CDR2 YNNKEL, per germline (reference sequence). The CDR3 reads CASSQGRQGMLIGANVLTF. As DNA, the CDR3 is TGTGCCAGCAGCCAGGGGCGACAGGGGATGTTAATTGGGGCCAACGTCCTGACTTTC.

This chain joins TRBV5-1 and TRBJ2-1, with 9 bases matching TRBD2. The trim removed 2 bases at V and 2 bases at J, leaving 2 bases unmatched. In germline, CDR1 is SGHRS, CDR2 YFSETQ. This CDR3 contains 15 residues. The CDR3 is CASSFSGSTYNEQFF. CDR3 sequence (DNA): TGCGCCAGCAGCTTTAGCGGGAGTACCTACAATGAGCAGTTCTTC.

The rearrangement joins TRBV13 to TRBJ2-4; D remains unclear. Trimming left V 2 bases short and J 0 bases short, with 5 bases between. Germline V CDR1 and CDR2: PRHDT, FYEKMQ (reference sequence). This CDR3 has 14 residues. The CDR3 sequence is CASSLRLAKNIQYF. CDR3 coding DNA: TGTGCCAGCAGCTTAAGACTAGCCAAAAACATTCAGTACTTC.

This clonotype was counted a few times. The chain employs TRBV2 and TRBJ2-5; the match to TRBD2 covers 9 bases. The CDR3 sequence is 13 residues long. Looked up from germline, CDR1 is SNHLY and CDR2 is FYNNEI. V shed 8 bases, J shed 3 bases, and the junction held 4 bases outside the gene matches. Written as DNA, the CDR3 is TGTGCCAGCGTAAGACTAGCGGAAGAGACCCAGTACTTC. It is translated as CASVRLAEETQYF.

The CDR3 loop is CASSFFTGGQSNEKLFF. The CDR3 nucleotides read TGTGCCAGCAGCTTCTTCACAGGGGGCCAGTCTAATGAAAAACTGTTTTTT. The V call is TRBV5-5, the J call TRBJ1-4, with 9 bases aligning to TRBD1. Per the germline V gene, CDR1 is SGHKS and CDR2 is YYEKEE (reference sequence). The V gene end was trimmed by 2 bases and the J gene end by 3 bases; junction bases not matched to a gene: 8. The CDR3 sequence is 17 residues long.

The chain employs TRBV11-2 and TRBJ1-1, with a possible D match to TRBD1 (6 bases). CDR1 SGHAT and CDR2 FQNNGV come from the germline V gene. The ends were cut back, 5 bases at V and 3 bases at J, with 13 bases in the middle. The CDR3 has 14 residues. As DNA, the CDR3 is TGTGCCAGCAGCGCAGGGGTCTGGGACACTGAAGCTTTCTTT. It translates to CASSAGVWDTEAFF.

This clonotype was counted a few times. The rearrangement uses TRBV5-1 and TRBJ2-1; 11 nucleotides align to TRBD1. Per germline, CDR1 SGHRS and CDR2 YFSETQ. The CDR3 is made up of 13 amino acids. Unmatched junction bases numbered 1, after V lost 7 bases and J lost 4 bases. CDR3 nucleotides: TGCGCCAGCGGACAGGGGGCTTACAATGAGCAGTTCTTC. Residues: CASGQGAYNEQFF.